The clone carrying this T cell receptor beta chain has only a few counts. Its antigen remains unknown. These data originate in a study of T cells in Graves' hyperthyroidism and ophthalmopathy. What was amplified from RNA transcripts were TCR beta CDR3 regions. Researchers ran a first-round RT-PCR on the TCR CDR3 using the HTBI primer set. TCRdb reprocessed the multiplex PCR reads with MiXCR, giving one entry per CDR3 protein. The table has approximately 500,000 distinct CDR3 sequences, under 60% seen once. Overall study findings and caveats: Among thyroid clonotypes expanded above 0.001, most also appeared in blood.

Germline-derived CDR1 and CDR2 are DFQATT and SNEGSKA (reference sequence). V shed 2 bases and J shed 0 bases, with 5 bases lying between them. The CDR3 spans 12 residues. Graves' hyperthyroidism without ophthalmopathy progression within 18 months was termed stable. Exclusions: uncontrolled infection, other autoimmune disease, pregnancy, lactation. The genes are TRBV20-1 and TRBJ2-7; no reliable D call. Source material: peripheral blood or thyroid tissue (not recorded which). This clonotype was obtained from a woman aged 18-29 years with Graves' hyperthyroidism. This chain's CDR3 is CSARLSSYEQYF. CDR3 DNA: TGCAGTGCTAGACTCAGCTCCTACGAGCAGTACTTC.